Listed here is a single T cell receptor beta chain. This sample is part of a study of T-cell memory formation after mild COVID-19. The CDR3 extends over 17 amino acids. Trimming cost V 4 bases and J 1 base; bases outside gene matches: 9. Per the germline V gene, CDR1 is SGDLS and CDR2 is YYNGEE. One entry per CDR3 protein, called by TCRdb with MiXCR from the 5' RACE reads. The sample records over 500,000 distinct CDR3 sequences, around 15% being singletons. The TCR originated in an adult woman who had mild COVID-19 (a few samples of this study predate the infection). Cell type and time point are not known. The chain combines TRBV9 with TRBJ1-1; 11 nucleotides agree with TRBD1. Sequencing used PBMCs or a T cell subset sorted from them (not recorded which). The CDR3 DNA reads as TGTGCCAGCAGCACGCGTCCCGGGACAGGGGGGAACACTGAAGCTTTCTTT. Its translation is CASSTRPGTGGNTEAFF. Drawing the rest from reference TRBV9 and TRBJ1-1, the complete variable domain is DSGVTQTPKHLITATGQRVTLRCSPRSGDLSVYWYQQSLDQGLQFLIQYYNGEERAKGNILERFSAQQFPDLHSELNLSSLELGDSALYFCASSTRPGTGGNTEAFFGQGTRLTVV.